The next 10 T cell receptor beta chains were all read from a single sample in a study of monozygotic twins with inflammatory bowel disease (dated by TCRdb to about 2019). The library was made by 5' RACE. The reads were generated on an Illumina HiSeq 2500. TCRdb reprocessed the public reads and reports one entry per CDR3 protein sequence, without DNA. The table for this sample records 150,000 to 200,000 distinct CDR3 sequences. The biggest ten clones account for under 3.5% of the sample. The sequencing input was blood. The origin of the receptors is a human donor with ulcerative colitis or Crohn's disease, or a healthy co-twin of an affected twin (not recorded which).

The rearrangement uses TRBV30 and TRBJ1-5. The length of the CDR3 is 13 residues. Germline loops: CDR1 GTSNPN, CDR2 SVGIG (reference sequence). CDR3: CAWSTGSNQPQHF.

This chain joins TRBV15 and TRBJ2-2; lacking DNA, the TRBD1 call made by TCRdb goes unchecked. Per germline, CDR1 LNHNV and CDR2 YYDKDF (reference sequence). The CDR3 is 15 amino acids. The CDR3 protein is CATSRDVGVPGELFF. Using reference TRBV15 and TRBJ2-2 for the parts outside the CDR3, the full variable domain is DAMVIQNPRYQVTQFGKPVTLSCSQTLNHNVMYWYQQKSSQAPKLLFHYYDKDFNNEADTPDNFQSRRPNTSFCFLDIRSPGLGDTAMYLCATSRDVGVPGELFFGEGSRLTVL.

CDR3 amino acids: CASSLGPSYGYTF. The chain has TRBV11-2 and TRBJ1-2. This CDR3 region has 13 residues. Germline lookup yields CDR1 SGHAT and CDR2 FQNNGV. Drawing the rest from reference TRBV11-2 and TRBJ1-2, the complete variable domain is EAGVAQSPRYKIIEKRQSVAFWCNPISGHATLYWYQQILGQGPKLLIQFQNNGVVDDSQLPKDRFSAERLKGVDSTLKIQPAKLEDSAVYLCASSLGPSYGYTFGSGTRLTVV.

The chain combines TRBV12-3 or TRBV12-4 with TRBJ1-5; TCRdb lists TRBD1, though no DNA is available to test this call. The CDR3 is made up of 14 amino acids. The CDR3 reads CASTFTGGNQPQHF.

The chain employs TRBV5-6 and TRBJ2-4; TCRdb returns TRBD2, unconfirmable since there is no DNA. Germline CDR1 and CDR2: SGHDT and YYEEEE. This CDR3 contains 15 residues. CDR3: CASSLDPSVGNIQYF.

The chain combines TRBV7-3 with TRBJ2-1; TCRdb's D gene call, TRBD2, goes unchecked for lack of DNA. The CDR3 runs to 13 residues. CDR1 and CDR2 (germline): SGHTA, FQGTGA. The CDR3 sequence is CASSPSGDGEQFF.

V gene TRBV6-2 or TRBV6-3 combines with J gene TRBJ2-1; the D call from TCRdb, TRBD1, cannot be confirmed without DNA. Looked up from germline, CDR1 is MNHEY and CDR2 is SVGEGT. The CDR3 runs to 12 residues. CDR3 amino acids: CASSDTGFEQFF.

This chain connects TRBV19 to TRBJ2-7. CDR3 size: 14 residues. Germline assignment: CDR1 LNHDA and CDR2 SQIVND (reference sequence). The CDR3: CASSIAAGPYEQYF.

The chain couples TRBV14 to TRBJ2-7. The CDR3 is 12 amino acids. Germline V gene data show CDR1 as SGHDN and CDR2 as FVKESK. The CDR3 reads CASSQYVQGLYF.

The CDR3 is CASSPLAGGQYNEQFF. The V and J genes are TRBV6-1 and TRBJ2-1; without DNA, the TCRdb call of TRBD2 cannot be checked. The length of the CDR3 is 16 residues. In germline, CDR1 is MNHNS, CDR2 SASEGT.